The 15 T cell receptor beta chains presented below share a single source sample, sequenced in a study of T cell responses to AZD1222 COVID-19 vaccine. TCRdb's copy holds only in-frame clones and misses some; the assay was immunoSEQ multiplex PCR. The sample consists of 70,000 to 80,000 clones, over 70% of them appearing once. Source: peripheral blood, taken 28 days after the second AZD1222 dose. All receptors come from an adult who received the AZD1222 COVID-19 vaccine.

In this sample, this clone turned up a few times. The chain joins TRBV21-1 to TRBJ1-5; TRBD1 was called by the table and not checked on the DNA. TRBV21-1 is listed as a pseudogene. The length of the CDR3 is 18 residues. The CDR3 DNA reads as TGTGCCAGCAGGCCAACCGGGACATTTGGCCTTAGCAATCAGCCCCAGCATTTT. This sequence encodes CASRPTGTFGLSNQPQHF.

V usage is TRBV28 and J usage is TRBJ1-2; weak D call: TRBD1 (6 bases). The CDR3 runs to 15 residues. V was cut by 8 bases and J by 8 bases, with 24 bases left in between. The V gene's germline CDR1 is MDHEN and CDR2 SYDVKM. The CDR3 is CASSPGAAALRGYTF. Written as DNA, the CDR3 is TGTGCCAGCTCCCCGGGGGCAGCGGCCTTAAGGGGCTACACCTTC.

This clone has more than one count but fewer than ten. The chain employs TRBV19 and TRBJ1-1; the match to TRBD1 covers 8 bases. CDR3 length: 12 residues. V was pared by 7 bases and J by 5 bases, with 3 bases of the junction left unmatched. Germline CDR1 LNHDA, CDR2 SQIVND (reference sequence). CDR3 in DNA: TGTGCCAGTATTACAGGGGGGACTGAAGCTTTCTTT. Amino acid sequence: CASITGGTEAFF.

The CDR3 protein is CASSLGQGSSYEQYF. For the CDR3, the DNA is TGTGCCAGCAGCTTAGGACAGGGGAGCTCCTACGAGCAGTACTTC. The V gene is TRBV7-6, the J gene TRBJ2-7, with TRBD1 identical over 8 bases. This CDR3 comprises 15 residues. After removal of 1 base from V and 0 bases from J, the junction contained 2 bases not matched to a gene. The germline V gene has CDR1 SGHVS and CDR2 FNYEAQ.

This chain uses TRBV9 with TRBJ2-7; TRBD1 might be the D (6 bases). CDR1 is SGDLS, CDR2 YYNGEE, per germline. CDR3 length: 14 amino acids. V lost 0 bases and J 5 bases, leaving 12 bases between the germline ends. The CDR3 bases are TGTGCCAGCAGCGTAGCGGGACACAGTGACGAGCAGTACTTC. It translates to CASSVAGHSDEQYF. The full variable domain, completed using reference TRBV9 and TRBJ2-7, is DSGVTQTPKHLITATGQRVTLRCSPRSGDLSVYWYQQSLDQGLQFLIQYYNGEERAKGNILERFSAQQFPDLHSELNLSSLELGDSALYFCASSVAGHSDEQYFGPGTRLTVT.

This rearrangement joins TRBV4-3 to TRBJ2-2; D is unclear. CDR1 and CDR2 from the germline V gene are LGHNA and YSLEER. The CDR3 sequence is 14 residues long. The V end lost 0 bases, the J end lost 6 bases, and 8 bases lay between the germline ends. CDR3 sequence: CASSQESRAGELFF. The CDR3 coding sequence is TGCGCCAGCAGCCAAGAATCTAGAGCCGGGGAGCTGTTTTTT.

This clone was observed a few times. This rearrangement joins TRBV19 to TRBJ2-2; D ambiguous. The CDR3 is 14 amino acids. Germline assignment: CDR1 LNHDA and CDR2 SQIVND (reference sequence). V was cut by 2 bases and J by 4 bases, with 8 bases left in between. The CDR3 loop is CASSILGSTGELFF. In DNA form, the CDR3 reads TGTGCCAGTAGTATACTCGGCAGCACCGGGGAGCTGTTTTTT.

The V gene is TRBV28, the J gene TRBJ1-1; D may be TRBD1 (5 bases). V dropped 6 bases and J dropped 11 bases, with 13 bases sitting between them. Germline V gene sequence: CDR1 MDHEN, CDR2 SYDVKM. This CDR3 has 11 amino acids. The CDR3: CASRTDRSAFF. The CDR3 DNA sequence: TGTGCCAGCAGAACTGACAGATCGGCTTTCTTT.

The chain links TRBV28 to TRBJ1-3; 7 bases are shared with TRBD1. CDR3 length equals 15 residues. V trimming: 9 bases; J trimming: 0 bases; junction bases outside the gene matches: 8. The germline CDR1 and CDR2 sequences are MDHEN and SYDVKM. CDR3 sequence reads: CASRPTGVSGNTIYF. The CDR3 DNA reads as TGTGCCAGTCGTCCTACAGGGGTCTCTGGAAACACCATATATTTT.

The rearrangement joins TRBV5-1 to TRBJ2-3, with D possibly TRBD1 on 5 matching bases. Trimming removed 5 bases at V and 4 bases at J, with 11 bases between. The CDR3 loop spans 13 amino acids. The germline V gene encodes CDR1 SGHRS and CDR2 YFSETQ. The CDR3 region is CASRSTGADTQYF. The DNA of the CDR3 is TGCGCCAGCAGATCAACAGGTGCAGATACGCAGTATTTT.

The V and J genes are TRBV4-2 and TRBJ2-3; 11 nucleotides match TRBD2. The CDR3 totals 21 residues. The germline gives CDR1 LGHNA, CDR2 YNFKEQ. J was trimmed by 0 bases and V by 1 base; bases with no gene match: 15. CDR3 sequence (DNA): TGTGCCAGCAGCCAAGGTTTGACTAGCGGGGCCCTTAAGACGAGCACAGATACGCAGTATTTT. As protein: CASSQGLTSGALKTSTDTQYF.

This sequence joins TRBV10-3 and TRBJ1-1, with 7 bases that match TRBD1. Trimming took 10 bases from V and 1 from J; bases not matched to a gene: 12. CDR1 is ENHRY, CDR2 SYGVKD, per germline. This CDR3 contains 15 residues. The CDR3 loop is CANADTGAPNTEAFF. The CDR3 DNA reads as TGTGCCAACGCGGATACAGGGGCCCCGAACACTGAAGCTTTCTTT.

This rearrangement joins TRBV2 to TRBJ2-3; D is perhaps TRBD2 (6 bases). Germline V gene sequence: CDR1 SNHLY, CDR2 FYNNEI. The CDR3 covers 15 residues. V lost 6 bases and J 3 bases, leaving 16 bases between the germline ends. CDR3 in amino acids: CASRGGDPPTDTQYF. The DNA of the CDR3 is TGTGCCAGCAGAGGAGGGGACCCACCGACAGATACGCAGTATTTT.

The V and J genes are TRBV6-7 and TRBJ2-3; 9 bases align to TRBD1. TRBV6-7 counts as an open reading frame of uncertain function. The V gene end was trimmed by 2 bases and the J gene end by 4 bases; junction bases not matched to a gene: 13. CDR3 length: 18 residues. In DNA, the CDR3 is TGTGCCAGCAGTTACACTCTTCGGGACAGGGTTTGCGCAGATACGCAGTATTTT. This codes for CASSYTLRDRVCADTQYF.

This rearrangement joins TRBV20-1 to TRBJ2-1, with D unresolved. V shed 3 bases and J shed 5 bases, with 2 bases lying between them. CDR3 length equals 10 residues. Germline values: CDR1 DFQATT, CDR2 SNEGSKA (reference sequence). CDR3 loop: CSARNNEQFF. The DNA of the CDR3 is TGCAGTGCTAGGAACAATGAGCAGTTCTTC.